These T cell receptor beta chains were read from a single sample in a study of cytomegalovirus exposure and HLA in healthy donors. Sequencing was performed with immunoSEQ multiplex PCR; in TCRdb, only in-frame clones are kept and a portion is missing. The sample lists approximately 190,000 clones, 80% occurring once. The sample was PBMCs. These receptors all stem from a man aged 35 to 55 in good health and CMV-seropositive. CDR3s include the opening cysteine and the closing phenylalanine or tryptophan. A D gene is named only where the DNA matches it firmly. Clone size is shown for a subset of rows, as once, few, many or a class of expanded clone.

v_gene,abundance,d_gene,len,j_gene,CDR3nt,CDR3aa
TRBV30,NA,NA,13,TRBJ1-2,TGTGCCTGGAGTGTGGGGGGGGGCGGGGGCTACACCTTC,CAWSVGGGGGYTF
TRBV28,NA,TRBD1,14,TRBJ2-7,TGTGCCAGCAGTTTAAGTGACAGGGGCTACGAGCAGTACTTC,CASSLSDRGYEQYF
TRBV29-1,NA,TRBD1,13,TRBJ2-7,TGCCGCCGGCACAGGGGCCAAACCTACGAGCAGTACTTC,CRRHRGQTYEQYF
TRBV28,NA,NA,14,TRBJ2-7,TGTGCCAGCGGACATTTCCGAGGTGGGCTCGAGCAGTACTTC,CASGHFRGGLEQYF
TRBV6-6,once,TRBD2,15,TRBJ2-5,TGTGCCAGCAGGTCCAGCGGGGGGAGAGGAGAGACCCAGTACTTC,CASRSSGGRGETQYF
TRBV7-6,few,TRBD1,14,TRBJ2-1,TGTGCCAGCAGCACGGGACAGCACTACAATGAGCAGTTCTTC,CASSTGQHYNEQFF
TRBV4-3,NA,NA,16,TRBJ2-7,TGCGCCAGCAGCCAAGAACGGCAGGCAGGGGCCTACGAGCAGTACTTC,CASSQERQAGAYEQYF
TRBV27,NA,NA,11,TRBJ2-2,TGTGCCAGCGGGACTACCGGGGAGCTGTTTTTT,CASGTTGELFF
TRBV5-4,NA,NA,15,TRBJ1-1,TGTGCCAGCAGCTCCCCCCACACCCTGAACACTGAAGCTTTCTTT,CASSSPHTLNTEAFF
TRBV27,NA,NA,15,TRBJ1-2,TGTGCCAGCAGTTTATCGATGACCGACATTGGGGGCTACACCTTC,CASSLSMTDIGGYTF
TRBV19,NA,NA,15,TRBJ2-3,TGTGCCAGTATTGGGGGGGCGCGAGGCACAGATACGCAGTATTTT,CASIGGARGTDTQYF
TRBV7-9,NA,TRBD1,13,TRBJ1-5,TGTGCCAGCAGCTTAAGACAGGGGCGGCCCCAGCATTTT,CASSLRQGRPQHF
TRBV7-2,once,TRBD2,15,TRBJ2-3,TGTGCCAGCAGCCGACTAGCGGGGAGCACAGATACGCAGTATTTT,CASSRLAGSTDTQYF
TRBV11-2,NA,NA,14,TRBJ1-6,TGTGCCAGCAGCTTTTATACAGGGAATTCACCCCTCCACTTT,CASSFYTGNSPLHF
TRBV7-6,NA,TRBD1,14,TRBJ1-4,TGTGCCAGCAGCGCCGGGACAGGGGGTGAAAAACTGTTTTTT,CASSAGTGGEKLFF
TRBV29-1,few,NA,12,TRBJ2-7,TGCAGCGTTGAAGACCGCTCCTACGAGCAGTACTTC,CSVEDRSYEQYF
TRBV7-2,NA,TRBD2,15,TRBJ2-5,TGTGCCAGCAGCTTGGTAGCGGGGGGTTTAGAGACCCAGTACTTC,CASSLVAGGLETQYF
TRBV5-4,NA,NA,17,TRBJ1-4,TGTGCCAGCAGCTCTAGTCCGTCAAATCCAACTAATGAAAAACTGTTTTTT,CASSSSPSNPTNEKLFF
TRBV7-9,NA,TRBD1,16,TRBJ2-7,TGTGCCAGCAGCCCTCTACAGGGGATGGAAGTATACGAGCAGTACTTC,CASSPLQGMEVYEQYF
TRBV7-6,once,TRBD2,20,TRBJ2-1,TGTGCCAGCAGCTTAGGTCGCCGGACTAGCGGGGGGAGCTCCTACAATGAGCAGTTCTTC,CASSLGRRTSGGSSYNEQFF
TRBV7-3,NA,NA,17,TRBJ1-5,TGTGCCAGCAGCCGGATGGGGGTTAAGGGGGACAATCAGCCCCAGCATTTT,CASSRMGVKGDNQPQHF
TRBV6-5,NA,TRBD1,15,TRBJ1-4,TGTGCCAGCAGATCCACAGGGGGCGCGAATGAAAAACTGTTTTTT,CASRSTGGANEKLFF
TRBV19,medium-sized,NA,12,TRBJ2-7,TGTGCCAGTAGTACCTCCGGTACAGGTCCGTACTTC,CASSTSGTGPYF
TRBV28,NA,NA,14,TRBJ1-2,TGTGCCAGCGGCTTCAACGGGGGGCGCAGGGGCTACACCTTC,CASGFNGGRRGYTF
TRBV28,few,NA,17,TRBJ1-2,TGTGCCAGCAGTTTATGGTTAAGTTCCGACAGGACCAACGGCTACACCTTC,CASSLWLSSDRTNGYTF
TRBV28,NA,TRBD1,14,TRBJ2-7,TGTGCCAGCAGGTTAGACAGGGGACCCTACGAGCAGTACTTC,CASRLDRGPYEQYF
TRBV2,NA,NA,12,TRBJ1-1,TGTGCCAGCAGTTACAGGGTTACTGAAGCTTTCTTT,CASSYRVTEAFF
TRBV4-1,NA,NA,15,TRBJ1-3,TGCGCCAGCAGCCGGAATCAGGGGCGGGGAAACACCATATATTTT,CASSRNQGRGNTIYF
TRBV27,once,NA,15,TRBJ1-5,TGTGCCAGCAGCCCCCAGGTGTTTAGCAATCAGCCCCAGCATTTT,CASSPQVFSNQPQHF
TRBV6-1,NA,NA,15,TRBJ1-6,TGTGCCAGCAACTTCCTGGGAGAATCACCCTCACCCCTCCACTTT,CASNFLGESPSPLHF
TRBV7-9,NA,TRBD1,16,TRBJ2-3,TGTGCCAGCAGCAAAAGGACAGGGGGCTTTTCAGATACGCAGTATTTT,CASSKRTGGFSDTQYF
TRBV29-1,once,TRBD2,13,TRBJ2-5,TGCAGCGCTGTATCGGGGGGTGCAGAGACCCAGTACTTC,CSAVSGGAETQYF
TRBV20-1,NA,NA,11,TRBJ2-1,TGCAGTGCTAGCGGGGTCACTGAGCAGTTCTTC,CSASGVTEQFF
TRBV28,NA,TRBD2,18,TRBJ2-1,TGTGCCAGTCCCCGTCGTCTAGCGGACGCGAGCTCCTACAATGAGCAGTTCTTC,CASPRRLADASSYNEQFF
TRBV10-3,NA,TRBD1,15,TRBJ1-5,TGTGCCATCAGTGAAGGGACAGGGAGCGGTCAGCCCCAGCATTTT,CAISEGTGSGQPQHF